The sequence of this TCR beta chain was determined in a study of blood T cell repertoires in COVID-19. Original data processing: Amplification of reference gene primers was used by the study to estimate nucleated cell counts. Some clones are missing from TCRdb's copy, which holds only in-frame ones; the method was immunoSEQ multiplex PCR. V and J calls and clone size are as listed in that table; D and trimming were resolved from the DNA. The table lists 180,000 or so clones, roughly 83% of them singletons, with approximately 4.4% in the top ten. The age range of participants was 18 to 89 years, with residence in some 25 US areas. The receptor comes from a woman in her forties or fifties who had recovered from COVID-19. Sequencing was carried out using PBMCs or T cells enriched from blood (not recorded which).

The CDR3 region is CAFDRADYGYTF. The CDR3 region has the DNA TGTGCCTTCGACAGGGCGGACTATGGCTACACCTTC. The rearrangement joins TRBV30 to TRBJ1-2, with TRBD1 matching 7 bases. This CDR3 is built from 12 residues. Germline V gene data show CDR1 as GTSNPN and CDR2 as SVGIG (reference sequence). With V trimmed by 7 bases and J by 3 bases, 5 bases remained unmatched.